This is a list of T cell receptor beta chains from one sample in a study of T cell changes during pregnancy in multiple sclerosis. This table comes from immunoSEQ multiplex PCR, and its TCRdb copy is limited to in-frame clones, with some not included. The sample holds about 40,000 clones; 88% are singletons and the top ten take roughly 4.9%. The material sequenced was peripheral blood, taken in the first trimester of pregnancy. The receptors shown here come from a female donor in good health, enrolled as a control in a pregnancy study. CDR3s include the opening cysteine and the closing phenylalanine or tryptophan. Each record gives: V gene, J gene, D gene, clone size, CDR3 protein, CDR3 DNA. D genes are given only for firm matches. The listing skips clone size in some rows; elsewhere it reads once, few, many or a size class.

>TRBV5-6|TRBJ2-2|TRBD1|-
CASSSRGTQVTGELFF
TGTGCCAGCAGCTCCAGGGGGACCCAGGTTACCGGGGAGCTGTTTTTT
>TRBV4-3|TRBJ1-1|-|-
CASSLGRGPNTEAFF
TGCGCCAGCAGCCTGGGGAGGGGCCCGAACACTGAAGCTTTCTTT
>TRBV6-1|TRBJ2-5|TRBD2|once
CASSQRGEETQYF
TGTGCCAGCAGCCAGCGGGGAGAAGAGACCCAGTACTTC
>TRBV2|TRBJ2-6|TRBD1|-
CASSGTGGEISGANVLTF
TGTGCCAGCAGTGGAACAGGGGGTGAAATTTCTGGGGCCAACGTCCTGACTTTC
>TRBV5-4|TRBJ2-7|TRBD2|-
CASSSQRERAYEQYF
TGTGCCAGCAGCTCCCAGCGGGAGCGCGCCTACGAGCAGTACTTC
>TRBV5-1|TRBJ2-4|TRBD2|-
CASQGLAGDIQYF
TGCGCCAGCCAAGGACTAGCAGGGGACATTCAGTACTTC
>TRBV2|TRBJ1-3|TRBD1|-
CASSEGQATGNTIYF
TGTGCCAGCAGTGAGGGACAGGCTACTGGAAACACCATATATTTT
>TRBV2|TRBJ2-2|TRBD2|-
CASRGTIRTGELFF
TGTGCCAGCAGGGGGACTATTCGAACCGGGGAGCTGTTTTTT
>TRBV7-2|TRBJ1-5|TRBD1|-
CASSLGGTGIRQPQHF
TGTGCCAGCAGCTTAGGAGGGACAGGGATTCGGCAGCCCCAGCATTTT
>TRBV28|TRBJ2-5|-|-
CASSFIGGGGTQYF
TGTGCCAGCAGTTTCATAGGGGGGGGCGGGACCCAGTACTTC
>TRBV7-2|TRBJ2-3|TRBD1|-
CASSLTRGTTQYF
TGTGCCAGCAGCCTGACCAGGGGGACTACGCAGTATTTT
>TRBV7-2|TRBJ2-5|TRBD2|-
CASSLITSGGPEETQYF
TGTGCCAGCAGCTTAATTACTAGCGGGGGCCCCGAGGAGACCCAGTACTTC
>TRBV4-1|TRBJ2-4|-|-
CASSRIGGGDLDIQYF
TGCGCCAGCAGCCGCATCGGTGGCGGGGATTTGGACATTCAGTACTTC
>TRBV15|TRBJ2-1|TRBD2|-
CATSRVGRLAGANEQFF
TGTGCCACCAGCAGAGTAGGTCGGTTAGCGGGGGCAAATGAGCAGTTCTTC
>TRBV2|TRBJ2-2|-|-
CASSELNGITGELFF
TGTGCCAGCAGTGAATTGAACGGGATCACCGGGGAGCTGTTTTTT
>TRBV28|TRBJ1-2|-|-
CASSSRVPYGYTF
TGTGCCAGCAGTTCGAGAGTGCCCTATGGCTACACCTTC
>TRBV5-1|TRBJ2-5|-|-
CASSLHSRDTQETQYF
TGCGCCAGCAGCTTACACTCCCGGGACACACAAGAGACCCAGTACTTC
>TRBV6-5|TRBJ2-2|-|-
CASSVRVGNTGELFF
TGTGCCAGCAGCGTGAGGGTAGGGAACACCGGGGAGCTGTTTTTT
>TRBV6-4|TRBJ2-3|-|few
CASSALAESTDTQYF
TGTGCCAGCAGTGCGCTAGCTGAGAGCACAGATACGCAGTATTTT
>TRBV30|TRBJ1-2|TRBD1|-
CAWSAYFGQGAQNYGYTF
TGTGCCTGGAGTGCCTACTTCGGACAGGGGGCGCAAAACTATGGCTACACCTTC